This TCR beta chain was sequenced for a study of blood T cell repertoires in COVID-19. Profiled with immunoSEQ multiplex PCR; TCRdb holds only in-frame clones, not every one. In the table there are a few hundred thousand clones, about 87% of which are singletons. The sequence was obtained from a man aged 55 to 70 who had recovered from COVID-19. The specimen sequenced was peripheral blood.

The CDR3 sequence: CASRLPGTGIGGYTF. For the CDR3, the DNA is TGTGCCAGCAGACTCCCCGGGACAGGGATTGGGGGCTACACCTTC. This chain connects TRBV6-5 to TRBJ1-2; 9 bases are a match to TRBD1. Germline V gene lookup returns CDR1 MNHEY and CDR2 SVGAGI. The CDR3 contains 15 residues. V was clipped by 6 bases and J by 8 bases; unmatched bases: 13.